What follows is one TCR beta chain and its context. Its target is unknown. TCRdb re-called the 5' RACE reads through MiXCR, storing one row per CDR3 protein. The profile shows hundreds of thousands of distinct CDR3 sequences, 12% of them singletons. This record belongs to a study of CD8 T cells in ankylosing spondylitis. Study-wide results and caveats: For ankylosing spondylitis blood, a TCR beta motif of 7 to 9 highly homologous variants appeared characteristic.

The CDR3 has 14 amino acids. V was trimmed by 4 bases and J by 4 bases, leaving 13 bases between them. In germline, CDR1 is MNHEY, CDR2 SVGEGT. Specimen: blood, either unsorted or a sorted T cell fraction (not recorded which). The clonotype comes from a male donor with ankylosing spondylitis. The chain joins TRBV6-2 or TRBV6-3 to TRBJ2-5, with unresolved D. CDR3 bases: TGTGCCAGCAGTTCGCGTGTTACGGTAGAGACCCAGTACTTC. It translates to CASSSRVTVETQYF.